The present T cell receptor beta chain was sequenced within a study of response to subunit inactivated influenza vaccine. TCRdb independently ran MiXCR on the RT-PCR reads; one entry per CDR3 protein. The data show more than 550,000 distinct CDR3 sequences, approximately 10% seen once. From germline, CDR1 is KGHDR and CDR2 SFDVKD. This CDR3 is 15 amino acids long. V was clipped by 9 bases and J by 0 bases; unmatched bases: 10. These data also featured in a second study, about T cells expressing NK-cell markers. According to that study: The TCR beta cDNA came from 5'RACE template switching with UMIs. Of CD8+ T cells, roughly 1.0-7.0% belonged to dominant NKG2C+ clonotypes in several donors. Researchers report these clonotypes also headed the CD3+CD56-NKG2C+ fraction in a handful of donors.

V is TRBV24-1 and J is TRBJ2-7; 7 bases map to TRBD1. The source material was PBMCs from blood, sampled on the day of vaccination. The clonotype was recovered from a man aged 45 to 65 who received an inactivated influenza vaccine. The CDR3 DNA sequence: TGTGCCACCGCTGGGTGGCAGGGGGACTCCTACGAGCAGTACTTC. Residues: CATAGWQGDSYEQYF.